The 26 T cell receptor beta chains given below trace back to one sample, sequenced in a study of CD8 T cells in ankylosing spondylitis. Study findings and constraints: Ankylosing spondylitis blood appeared to be characterized by a TCR beta motif of eight highly homologous variants.

TCRdb ran MiXCR on the 5' RACE reads and lists one entry per CDR3 protein. The table has a few hundred thousand distinct CDR3 sequences, approximately 20% seen once; the top ten hold around 16%. Their antigens remain unidentified. The sample taken for sequencing was blood, either unsorted or a sorted T cell fraction (not recorded which). The receptor set was obtained from a male donor with ankylosing spondylitis.

This clonotype was counted ten times or more. The gene calls are TRBV29-1 and TRBJ2-7, with D unclear. The CDR3 runs to 14 residues. Trimming took off 3 bases at V and 3 bases at J, with 15 bases between the two ends. From germline, CDR1 is SQVTM and CDR2 ANQGSEA. This CDR3 reads CSVEDKEKGYEQYF. The CDR3 DNA reads TGCAGCGTTGAGGATAAAGAGAAAGGCTACGAGCAGTACTTC.

Only a few counts were recorded for this clonotype. The genes are TRBV9 and TRBJ2-3; 10 bases agree with TRBD2. The CDR3 consists of 20 residues. V trimming: 0 bases; J trimming: 4 bases; junction bases outside the gene matches: 17. Germline values: CDR1 SGDLS, CDR2 YYNGEE. The CDR3 region has the DNA TGTGCCAGCAGCGTAGCTAGGCTAGCGGGAGTATCAGTGGAGGCAGATACGCAGTATTTT. Amino acids: CASSVARLAGVSVEADTQYF. The full variable domain, with the rest looked up from reference TRBV9 and TRBJ2-3, is DSGVTQTPKHLITATGQRVTLRCSPRSGDLSVYWYQQSLDQGLQFLIQYYNGEERAKGNILERFSAQQFPDLHSELNLSSLELGDSALYFCASSVARLAGVSVEADTQYFGPGTRLTVL.

This clonotype was counted a few times. The rearrangement links TRBV6-5 to TRBJ2-3; TRBD2 matches at 7 bases. The CDR3 has 15 residues. V shed 5 bases, J shed 2 bases, and the junction held 7 bases outside the gene matches. Germline V gene data show CDR1 as MNHEY and CDR2 as SVGAGI. In DNA, the CDR3 is TGTGCCAGCAGTATACTAGCGCAGCACACAGATACGCAGTATTTT. It encodes CASSILAQHTDTQYF.

The genes are TRBV7-8 and TRBJ2-1; 10 nucleotides agree with TRBD1. V shed 6 bases, J shed 9 bases, and the junction held 5 bases outside the gene matches. This CDR3 comprises 13 residues. Germline V gene sequence: CDR1 SGHVS, CDR2 FQNEAQ. CDR3 in DNA: TGTGCCAGCAGGGGACAGGGGAGGGGTGAGCAGTTCTTC. Encoded protein: CASRGQGRGEQFF. The full variable domain, completed using reference TRBV7-8 and TRBJ2-1, is GAGVSQSPRYKVAKRGQDVALRCDPISGHVSLFWYQQALGQGPEFLTYFQNEAQLDKSGLPSDRFFAERPEGSVSTLKIQRTQQEDSAVYLCASRGQGRGEQFFGPGTRLTVL.

Only a few counts were recorded for this clonotype. V usage is TRBV30 and J usage is TRBJ1-3, with D unclear. This CDR3 is 15 amino acids long. CDR1 is GTSNPN, CDR2 SVGIG, per germline (reference sequence). The germline V and J ends were trimmed by 3 bases and 0 bases, with 12 bases remaining between them. DNA for the CDR3: TGTGCCTGGAGCCTTCTTGTCCGCTCTGGAAACACCATATATTTT. Encoded protein: CAWSLLVRSGNTIYF.

V is TRBV6-1 and J is TRBJ2-7, with TRBD2 matching over 15 bases. The CDR3 covers 17 residues. Germline CDR1 and CDR2: MNHNS and SASEGT. Unmatched junction bases numbered 9, after V lost 6 bases and J lost 3 bases. The CDR3 DNA sequence: TGTGCCAGCAGATCATCGGGACTAGCGGGAGGTGTCTACGAGCAGTACTTC. It is translated as CASRSSGLAGGVYEQYF.

This chain links TRBV7-9 with TRBJ1-3; TRBD1 matches at 8 bases. The CDR3 contains 15 residues. Per germline, CDR1 SEHNR and CDR2 FQNEAQ (reference sequence). Trimming at V came to 5 bases and at J to 1 base, leaving 4 bases not matched to a gene. The CDR3 protein is CASSVWDRSGNTIYF. The CDR3 region has the DNA TGTGCCAGCAGCGTGTGGGACAGGTCTGGAAACACCATATATTTT.

This clonotype was detected only a few times. This chain links TRBV3-1 with TRBJ1-1, with 7 positions matching TRBD1. The V segment lost 3 bases and the J segment 8 bases; nucleotides outside the gene matches: 3. This CDR3 contains 12 residues. In germline, CDR1 is LGHDT, CDR2 YNNKEL (reference sequence). This CDR3 reads CASSHQTGEAFF. For the CDR3, the DNA is TGTGCCAGCAGCCACCAGACAGGGGAAGCTTTCTTT.

The rearrangement joins TRBV11-3 to TRBJ2-5; 15 bases agree with TRBD2. The CDR3 is made up of 16 amino acids. Looked up from germline, CDR1 is SGHNT and CDR2 is YENEEA. J was trimmed by 6 bases and V by 3 bases; bases with no gene match: 5. The CDR3 DNA follows: TGTGCCAGCAGCTTCGGGACTAGCGGGAGGCGCCAGACCCAGTACTTC. Translating gives CASSFGTSGRRQTQYF.

This clonotype was detected a few times. An end of the junction differs from the germline gene, which may be a read error. The J gene is TRBJ2-1, the V gene TRBV5-1; possible D gene TRBD1, 6 bases. Germline V CDR1 and CDR2: SGHRS, YFSETQ. This CDR3 region has 15 residues. The CDR3 loop reads CASSLGRGAYNEQFF. The CDR3 nucleotides are TGCGCCAGCAGTTTGGGCAGGGGCGCTTACAATGAGCAGTTCTTC.

This chain joins TRBV2 and TRBJ2-5; no firm D call. The length of the CDR3 is 14 residues. V lost 4 bases and J 4 bases, leaving 13 bases between the germline ends. The V gene's germline CDR1 is SNHLY and CDR2 FYNNEI. CDR3 loop: CASSGFNQVETQYF. As DNA, the CDR3 is TGTGCCAGCAGTGGATTCAATCAAGTAGAGACCCAGTACTTC.

The chain combines TRBV4-3 with TRBJ2-7; D is possibly TRBD1 (6 bases). Trimming cost V 0 bases and J 3 bases, with 12 bases left between them. The germline gives CDR1 LGHNA, CDR2 YSLEER. The CDR3 runs to 15 residues. The DNA of the CDR3 is TGCGCCAGCAGCCAAGAAGGGGGACAACACTACGAGCAGTACTTC. This translates into CASSQEGGQHYEQYF.

V gene TRBV10-3 combines with J gene TRBJ2-1; 9 positions match TRBD1. V was clipped by 3 bases and J by 7 bases; unmatched bases: 10. The CDR3 sequence is 16 residues long. Germline V CDR1 and CDR2: ENHRY, SYGVKD. CDR3: CAISEGVGTGTNEQFF. The CDR3 DNA reads as TGTGCCATCAGTGAAGGGGTCGGGACAGGGACAAATGAGCAGTTCTTC.

CDR3 in amino acids: CASSLDPPTLAGVRYEQYF. As DNA, the CDR3 is TGTGCCAGCAGCTTAGACCCCCCCACCCTAGCGGGAGTCCGCTACGAGCAGTACTTC. The chain carries TRBV11-2 and TRBJ2-7, with 10 bases aligning to TRBD2. The CDR3 is made up of 19 amino acids. Germline lookup yields CDR1 SGHAT and CDR2 FQNNGV. Losses at the gene ends were 0 bases for V and 3 bases for J; bases not matched to a gene: 14.

The chain has TRBV12-3 or TRBV12-4 and TRBJ2-2; 9 positions match TRBD1. With 5 bases clipped from V and 6 bases from J, the junction kept 13 bases outside the gene matches. This CDR3 has 17 amino acids. In DNA form, the CDR3 reads TGTGCCAGCAGTCACCCGCCCGGGACAGGGCCGGCCGGGGAGCTGTTTTTT. Its translation: CASSHPPGTGPAGELFF.

This rearrangement joins TRBV7-2 to TRBJ2-5; D may be TRBD2 (5 bases). The length of the CDR3 is 14 residues. The V end was cut by 10 bases, the J end by 2 bases, with 17 bases between. Germline V CDR1 and CDR2: SGHTA, FQGNSA. The chain's CDR3 is CATRAVAFQETQYF. The CDR3, as DNA: TGTGCCACAAGAGCGGTAGCCTTTCAAGAGACCCAGTACTTC.

Only a few counts were recorded for this clonotype. This chain uses TRBV5-1 with TRBJ2-1, with D possibly TRBD1 on 5 matching bases. CDR3 length: 17 amino acids. CDR1 is SGHRS, CDR2 YFSETQ, per germline. V lost 0 bases and J 1 base, leaving 14 bases between the germline ends. CDR3 bases: TGCGCCAGCAGCTTGGATAGCCCCAGGGTATCCTACAATGAGCAGTTCTTC. Amino acids: CASSLDSPRVSYNEQFF. The whole variable domain, remainder taken from reference TRBV5-1 and TRBJ2-1, is KAGVTQTPRYLIKTRGQQVTLSCSPISGHRSVSWYQQTPGQGLQFLFEYFSETQRNKGNFPGRFSGRQFSNSRSEMNVSTLELGDSALYLCASSLDSPRVSYNEQFFGPGTRLTVL.

The chain recombines TRBV30 with TRBJ2-1, with D perhaps matching TRBD2 (5 bases). From germline, CDR1 is GTSNPN and CDR2 SVGIG (reference sequence). With 0 bases removed from V and 0 bases from J, the gap between germline ends came to 9 bases. The CDR3 spans 15 residues. The CDR3 protein is CAWSVGDTSYNEQFF. CDR3 nucleotide sequence: TGTGCCTGGAGTGTCGGGGATACCTCCTACAATGAGCAGTTCTTC.

V is TRBV9 and J is TRBJ2-5; 8 bases match TRBD1. The CDR3 is 15 residues long. Germline V lookup: CDR1 SGDLS, CDR2 YYNGEE. Trimming took 4 bases from V and 5 from J; bases not matched to a gene: 10. DNA for the CDR3: TGTGCCAGCAGCCCCCGGCAGGGGGCTTGGGAGACCCAGTACTTC. As protein: CASSPRQGAWETQYF.

The chain employs TRBV18 and TRBJ2-3, with D perhaps matching TRBD2 (6 bases). The CDR3 loop spans 17 amino acids. Germline CDR1 and CDR2: KGHSH and LQKENI. Trimming left V 2 bases short and J 1 base short, with 16 bases between. This CDR3 is CASSPGLSGGGTDTQYF. Here the CDR3 DNA reads TGTGCCAGCTCACCAGGACTAAGCGGAGGTGGCACAGATACGCAGTATTTT. The variable domain in full, completed from reference TRBV18 and TRBJ2-3, reads NAGVMQNPRHLVRRRGQEARLRCSPMKGHSHVYWYRQLPEEGLKFMVYLQKENIIDESGMPKERFSAEFPKEGPSILRIQQVVRGDSAAYFCASSPGLSGGGTDTQYFGPGTRLTVL.

The chain couples TRBV20-1 to TRBJ1-1, with 12 bases fitting TRBD1. CDR3 length: 16 residues. With 5 bases clipped from V and 3 bases from J, the junction kept 10 bases outside the gene matches. Germline CDR1 and CDR2: DFQATT and SNEGSKA (reference sequence). CDR3 coding DNA: TGCAGTGCTCCCCGGGACAGGGGGCCTTGGGACACTGAAGCTTTCTTT. Its translation: CSAPRDRGPWDTEAFF.

V gene TRBV10-3 combines with J gene TRBJ2-6; D is ambiguous. The length of the CDR3 is 14 residues. Germline-derived CDR1 and CDR2 are ENHRY and SYGVKD. V gave up 2 bases and J gave up 4 bases, with 6 bases separating them. CDR3 sequence: CAISEPEGANVLTF. The CDR3 DNA follows: TGTGCCATCAGTGAGCCCGAGGGGGCCAACGTCCTGACTTTC.

This clonotype has only a few counts. The chain couples TRBV4-2 to TRBJ1-6; TRBD1 matches at 7 bases. V lost 3 bases, J lost 5 bases, and 4 bases stayed unmatched. Germline assignment: CDR1 LGHNA and CDR2 YNFKEQ. CDR3 length: 15 residues. CDR3: CASSHPGTDNSPLHF. CDR3 sequence (DNA): TGTGCCAGCAGCCACCCCGGGACAGATAATTCACCCCTCCACTTT.

The rearrangement uses TRBV20-1 and TRBJ2-7; 14 bases are a match to TRBD2. J lost 5 bases, V lost 5 bases, and 8 bases had no gene match. Germline loops: CDR1 DFQATT, CDR2 SNEGSKA (reference sequence). The CDR3 extends over 15 amino acids. This CDR3 is CSAPGLAGGKNEQYF. The CDR3 DNA sequence: TGCAGTGCTCCCGGACTAGCGGGAGGAAAAAACGAGCAGTACTTC.

This clonotype came up many times. The gene calls are TRBV29-1 and TRBJ2-1; unclear D gene. The germline CDR1 and CDR2 sequences are SQVTM and ANQGSEA. CDR3 length equals 12 residues. Trimming took 4 bases from V and 1 from J, leaving 5 bases between them. This CDR3 is CSVGWSYNEQFF. The DNA for the CDR3 is TGCAGCGTTGGGTGGTCCTACAATGAGCAGTTCTTC.

V and J are TRBV28 and TRBJ1-2; D unclear. The CDR3 consists of 12 residues. Trimming took off 6 bases at V and 4 bases at J, with 9 bases between the two ends. In germline, CDR1 is MDHEN, CDR2 SYDVKM. CDR3 nucleotides: TGTGCCAGCAGCGGTGGTTTCTATGGCTACACCTTC. Translation: CASSGGFYGYTF.